This is a list of T cell receptor beta chains from one sample in a study of blood T cells in healthy people across ages. MiXCR was run by TCRdb on the 5' RACE reads, yielding one entry per CDR3 protein. The table includes hundreds of thousands of distinct CDR3 sequences, 58% detected once. The sample taken for sequencing was blood. Receptor source: a man younger than 45 in good health. Both conserved end residues are part of each CDR3. The order of the fields is CDR3 DNA, CDR3 protein, V gene, D gene, clone size, J gene. A D gene is named only where the DNA matches it firmly. Size values are once, few and many counts, or a class for expanded clones, and some rows have none.

CDR3 DNA: TGTGCCAGCAGGCTCGGGACAGGTGTTTATGGCTACACCTTC
CDR3 protein: CASRLGTGVYGYTF
V gene: TRBV6-6
D gene: TRBD1
clone size: -
J gene: TRBJ1-2

CDR3 DNA: TGTGCCAGCAGCCCCTGGCAGCACAGCATTATGAACACTGAAGCTTTCTTT
CDR3 protein: CASSPWQHSIMNTEAFF
V gene: TRBV7-9
D gene: -
clone size: few
J gene: TRBJ1-1

CDR3 DNA: TGTGCCAGCAGCCCTTGGGCGGGGAACGAGCAGTACTTC
CDR3 protein: CASSPWAGNEQYF
V gene: TRBV7-2
D gene: -
clone size: -
J gene: TRBJ2-7

CDR3 DNA: TGTGCCAGCAGCCCTCTAGCGGGAGGGCTTATTTCGAATGAGCAGTTCTTC
CDR3 protein: CASSPLAGGLISNEQFF
V gene: TRBV11-2
D gene: TRBD2
clone size: few
J gene: TRBJ2-1

CDR3 DNA: TGCAGTGCTCCGGACAACTACAATGAGCAGTTCTTC
CDR3 protein: CSAPDNYNEQFF
V gene: TRBV20-1
D gene: -
clone size: -
J gene: TRBJ2-1

CDR3 DNA: TGTGCCAGCAGGCGAGCCGGGGGAGAAGAGCAGTACTTC
CDR3 protein: CASRRAGGEEQYF
V gene: TRBV27
D gene: -
clone size: -
J gene: TRBJ2-7

CDR3 DNA: TGTGCCAGCAGAGGCGGGGATAAATCTGAGACCCAGTACTTC
CDR3 protein: CASRGGDKSETQYF
V gene: TRBV6-6
D gene: -
clone size: -
J gene: TRBJ2-5

CDR3 DNA: TGCAGCGTTCTGGAGGGCAGGATGAATCAGCCCCAGCATTTT
CDR3 protein: CSVLEGRMNQPQHF
V gene: TRBV29-1
D gene: -
clone size: few
J gene: TRBJ1-5

CDR3 DNA: TGCAGTGCTATAAGCGGGTGGCAGATGACTGAAGCTTTCTTT
CDR3 protein: CSAISGWQMTEAFF
V gene: TRBV20-1
D gene: -
clone size: -
J gene: TRBJ1-1

CDR3 DNA: TGTGCCAGCAGTGAAAGGGACAGGTCCCGCTATGGCTACACCTTC
CDR3 protein: CASSERDRSRYGYTF
V gene: TRBV2
D gene: TRBD1
clone size: few
J gene: TRBJ1-2

CDR3 DNA: TGCAGCGTTGGAGGCGCCGGGGGGGCAGAGTCTAAGTTTAACTATGGCTACACCTTC
CDR3 protein: CSVGGAGGAESKFNYGYTF
V gene: TRBV29-1
D gene: -
clone size: -
J gene: TRBJ1-2

CDR3 DNA: TGTGCCAGCAGCCAGTCTACAGGTTACACTGAAGCTTTCTTT
CDR3 protein: CASSQSTGYTEAFF
V gene: TRBV7-2
D gene: -
clone size: -
J gene: TRBJ1-1

CDR3 DNA: TGTGCCAGCAGCTTAGGGGGCCTGAACTATGGCTACACCTTC
CDR3 protein: CASSLGGLNYGYTF
V gene: TRBV7-2
D gene: -
clone size: few
J gene: TRBJ1-2

CDR3 DNA: TGCAGTGCTAGGGTTCTGAGCTTCGGGTGGTTTCGGGTGGGGGGACAAGAGACCCAGTACTTC
CDR3 protein: CSARVLSFGWFRVGGQETQYF
V gene: TRBV20-1
D gene: -
clone size: -
J gene: TRBJ2-5

CDR3 DNA: TGTGCCAGCAGCTTAGCGTCTTATGCCTACGAGCAGTACTTC
CDR3 protein: CASSLASYAYEQYF
V gene: TRBV7-2
D gene: -
clone size: -
J gene: TRBJ2-7

CDR3 DNA: TGTGCCAGCAGCCCCGTTCGGGACTCAGGATCTGGGGCCAACGTCCTGACTTTC
CDR3 protein: CASSPVRDSGSGANVLTF
V gene: TRBV27
D gene: -
clone size: -
J gene: TRBJ2-6

CDR3 DNA: TGTGCCAGCAGCCTCCGGACGGCCCAAATTGGGGGCTACACCTTC
CDR3 protein: CASSLRTAQIGGYTF
V gene: TRBV3-1
D gene: -
clone size: -
J gene: TRBJ1-2

CDR3 DNA: TGTGCCAGCAACCTTGGGCAGGGGCCTCGGCATGAGCAGTTCTTT
CDR3 protein: CASNLGQGPRHEQFF
V gene: TRBV27
D gene: -
clone size: -
J gene: TRBJ2-1

CDR3 DNA: TGCGCCAGCACCCGGGGCTCGGGAGATACGCAGTATTTT
CDR3 protein: CASTRGSGDTQYF
V gene: TRBV10-2
D gene: -
clone size: once
J gene: TRBJ2-3

CDR3 DNA: TGTGCCAGCAGTGAGCAACCGACAGGCGAGCAGTACTTC
CDR3 protein: CASSEQPTGEQYF
V gene: TRBV6-4
D gene: -
clone size: -
J gene: TRBJ2-7

CDR3 DNA: TGCAGTGCCAAAAATAGTTTGGGGCTCATAATCCGGGAGACCCAGTACTTC
CDR3 protein: CSAKNSLGLIIRETQYF
V gene: TRBV20-1
D gene: -
clone size: -
J gene: TRBJ2-5

CDR3 DNA: TGCAGCGTTGAGATGGCAGGGGGGCACACTGAAGCTTTCTTT
CDR3 protein: CSVEMAGGHTEAFF
V gene: TRBV29-1
D gene: TRBD1
clone size: -
J gene: TRBJ1-1

CDR3 DNA: TGTGTCAGCAGGTCTAGCGGGAGTGTCGACGAGCAGTACTTC
CDR3 protein: CVSRSSGSVDEQYF
V gene: TRBV28
D gene: TRBD2
clone size: -
J gene: TRBJ2-7

CDR3 DNA: TGTGCCAGCAGCGACACAGGGTTTGGGGCCAATGAGCAGTTCTTC
CDR3 protein: CASSDTGFGANEQFF
V gene: TRBV7-2
D gene: -
clone size: few
J gene: TRBJ2-1

CDR3 DNA: TGTGCCAGCAGCGTATCAGTCTCTGATGGCGAGCAGTACTTC
CDR3 protein: CASSVSVSDGEQYF
V gene: TRBV9
D gene: -
clone size: few
J gene: TRBJ2-7

CDR3 DNA: TGTGCCAGCAGTGCAGGGGGGGGGACCAATGAGCAGTTCTTC
CDR3 protein: CASSAGGGTNEQFF
V gene: TRBV6-4
D gene: -
clone size: few
J gene: TRBJ2-1

CDR3 DNA: TGCAGTGCTTCCCGGGGGGGTTACGGCAATGAGCAGTTCTTC
CDR3 protein: CSASRGGYGNEQFF
V gene: TRBV20-1
D gene: TRBD2
clone size: once
J gene: TRBJ2-1

CDR3 DNA: TGTGCCAGCAGGTCGACAGGGGACTATGGCTACACCTTC
CDR3 protein: CASRSTGDYGYTF
V gene: TRBV11-1
D gene: TRBD1
clone size: -
J gene: TRBJ1-2

CDR3 DNA: TGTGCCAGCAGCTTAGGGGGGGTGAAAGAGACCCAGTACTTC
CDR3 protein: CASSLGGVKETQYF
V gene: TRBV7-9
D gene: -
clone size: -
J gene: TRBJ2-5

CDR3 DNA: TGTGCCAGCAGTTCGACAGAATCTGGAAACACCATATATTTT
CDR3 protein: CASSSTESGNTIYF
V gene: TRBV6-2/TRBV6-3
D gene: -
clone size: -
J gene: TRBJ1-3

CDR3 DNA: TGTACCAGCAGCTTAGAGTTTAGGGATACGCAGTATTTT
CDR3 protein: CTSSLEFRDTQYF
V gene: TRBV7-2
D gene: -
clone size: -
J gene: TRBJ2-3

CDR3 DNA: TGTGCCAGCAGATTACAGGGTTTGGCCAAAAACATTCAGTACTTC
CDR3 protein: CASRLQGLAKNIQYF
V gene: TRBV6-2/TRBV6-3
D gene: -
clone size: -
J gene: TRBJ2-4

CDR3 DNA: TGTGCCAGCATAACGGCCGGGGCCGGCACAGATACGCAGTATTTT
CDR3 protein: CASITAGAGTDTQYF
V gene: TRBV28
D gene: -
clone size: once
J gene: TRBJ2-3

CDR3 DNA: TGTGCCAGCACCGCCCGGGCCTATAACAGGGATGGCATGGGGAAACTGTTTTTT
CDR3 protein: CASTARAYNRDGMGKLFF
V gene: TRBV2
D gene: -
clone size: -
J gene: TRBJ1-4

CDR3 DNA: TGTGCCATCCGGTCGCGACTAGCGGGGGGGGTCTCCTACAATGAGCAGTTCTTC
CDR3 protein: CAIRSRLAGGVSYNEQFF
V gene: TRBV10-3
D gene: TRBD2
clone size: -
J gene: TRBJ2-1

CDR3 DNA: TGTGCCAGCAGTCTCCCCGGGACAGGCTTCGGCGAGCAGTACTTC
CDR3 protein: CASSLPGTGFGEQYF
V gene: TRBV14
D gene: TRBD1
clone size: -
J gene: TRBJ2-7

CDR3 DNA: TGCAGTGCTAGAGATTTGGCGGAGGGCCCCCCCGGGGAGCTGTTTTTT
CDR3 protein: CSARDLAEGPPGELFF
V gene: TRBV20-1
D gene: -
clone size: -
J gene: TRBJ2-2

CDR3 DNA: TGTGCCAGCAGCCCCCCGGGGACAGGGAAGATTGGAGAGCAGTTCTTC
CDR3 protein: CASSPPGTGKIGEQFF
V gene: TRBV11-2
D gene: TRBD1
clone size: few
J gene: TRBJ2-1

CDR3 DNA: TGTGCCATCAATAGCGGGACGGACGGTGAGCAGTTCTTC
CDR3 protein: CAINSGTDGEQFF
V gene: TRBV6-2/TRBV6-3
D gene: TRBD2
clone size: -
J gene: TRBJ2-1

CDR3 DNA: TGCAGTGCCAACTATGGCTACACCTTC
CDR3 protein: CSANYGYTF
V gene: TRBV20-1
D gene: -
clone size: -
J gene: TRBJ1-2

CDR3 DNA: TGCAGCGTTCTCTGGTGGGGAGCCGGGACAGGGAGCGAGCAGTACTTC
CDR3 protein: CSVLWWGAGTGSEQYF
V gene: TRBV29-1
D gene: TRBD1
clone size: few
J gene: TRBJ2-7

CDR3 DNA: TGTGCCAGCAGTAAGAGCGGGACAGGGCACTATGGCTACACCTTC
CDR3 protein: CASSKSGTGHYGYTF
V gene: TRBV6-5
D gene: TRBD1
clone size: -
J gene: TRBJ1-2

CDR3 DNA: TGCAGTGCTGTGCGGGGGGGACAAGAGACCCAGTACTTC
CDR3 protein: CSAVRGGQETQYF
V gene: TRBV20-1
D gene: TRBD2
clone size: -
J gene: TRBJ2-5

CDR3 DNA: TGTGCCAGTGGGGTCAGCAATCAGCCCCAGCATTTT
CDR3 protein: CASGVSNQPQHF
V gene: TRBV28
D gene: -
clone size: -
J gene: TRBJ1-5

CDR3 DNA: TGTGCCATCAGTGAGTCTGGCGGGAGTCCCGACGAGCAGTACTTC
CDR3 protein: CAISESGGSPDEQYF
V gene: TRBV10-3
D gene: TRBD2
clone size: -
J gene: TRBJ2-7